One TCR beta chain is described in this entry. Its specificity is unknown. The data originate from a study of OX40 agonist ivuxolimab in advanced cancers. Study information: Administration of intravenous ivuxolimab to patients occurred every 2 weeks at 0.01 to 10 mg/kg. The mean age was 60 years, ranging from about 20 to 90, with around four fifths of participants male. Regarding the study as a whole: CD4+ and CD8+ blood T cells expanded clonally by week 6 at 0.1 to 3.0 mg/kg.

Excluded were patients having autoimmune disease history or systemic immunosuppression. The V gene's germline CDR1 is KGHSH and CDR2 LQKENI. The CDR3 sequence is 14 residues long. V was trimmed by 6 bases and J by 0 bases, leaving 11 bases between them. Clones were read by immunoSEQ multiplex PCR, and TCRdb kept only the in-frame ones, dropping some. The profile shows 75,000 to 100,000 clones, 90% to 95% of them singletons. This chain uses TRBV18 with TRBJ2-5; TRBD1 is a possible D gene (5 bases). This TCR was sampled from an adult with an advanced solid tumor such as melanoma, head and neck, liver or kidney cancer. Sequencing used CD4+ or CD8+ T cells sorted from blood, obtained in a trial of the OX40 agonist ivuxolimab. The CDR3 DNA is TGTGCCAGCTCTCCCGGACAAAACCAAGAGACCCAGTACTTC. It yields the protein CASSPGQNQETQYF.